This T cell receptor (beta chain) originates from a study of T cells in Graves' hyperthyroidism and ophthalmopathy. Overall study findings and caveats: Blood also showed most of the thyroid clonotypes that were expanded above 0.001. In the analysis, a 13 V-J model separated ophthalmopathy from stable hyperthyroidism.

This clonotype was recorded a few times. Its target is not known. The investigators amplified TCR beta CDR3 regions from RNA transcripts. Carried out on the TCR CDR3, a first-round RT-PCR used the HTBI primer set. Each CDR3 protein gets one entry after TCRdb re-called the multiplex PCR reads with MiXCR. Among roughly 500,000 distinct CDR3 sequences, approximately 49% were seen once, and the ten largest hold roughly 45%. Lactation, pregnancy, other autoimmune disease or uncontrolled infection led to exclusion of patients. This TCR was recovered from an adult woman with Graves' disease, either hyperthyroidism or ophthalmopathy (not recorded which). The sequenced material came from peripheral blood or thyroid tissue (not recorded which).

As DNA, the CDR3 is TGCGCCAGCATGCTAGAGGCATCGAGCTACGAGCAGTACTTC. It yields the protein CASMLEASSYEQYF. The chain links TRBV10-2 to TRBJ2-7; D unclear. The CDR3 is 14 residues long. Trimming cost V 7 bases and J 3 bases, with 16 bases left between them. The germline gives CDR1 WSHSY, CDR2 SAAADI.